Presented here are 13 T cell receptor beta chains from one specimen sequenced in a study of T-cell memory formation after mild COVID-19. TCRdb called the 5' RACE reads again in MiXCR, with one record for every CDR3 protein. The table lists 280,000 or so distinct CDR3 sequences, over 7% of them singletons, with 20% to 25% in the top ten. Material: PBMCs or a T cell subset sorted from them (not recorded which). These receptors were collected from a man aged 18 to 29 who had mild COVID-19 (a few samples of this study predate the infection). Cell type and time point are not known.

This chain connects TRBV14 to TRBJ2-5; D gene uncertain. This CDR3 contains 16 residues. In germline, CDR1 is SGHDN, CDR2 FVKESK. V shed 1 base and J shed 4 bases, with 16 bases lying between them. This CDR3 reads CASSQAFSGMAETQYF. DNA of the CDR3: TGTGCCAGCAGCCAAGCGTTCTCGGGCATGGCAGAGACCCAGTACTTC.

This clonotype was observed many times. The chain employs TRBV7-2 and TRBJ2-1; no reliable D call. This CDR3 is built from 20 residues. The V end was cut by 4 bases, the J end by 0 bases, with 25 bases between. Germline values: CDR1 SGHTA, CDR2 FQGNSA. CDR3 protein: CASSSWVLGEYVGSYNEQFF. Written as DNA, the CDR3 is TGTGCCAGCAGCTCATGGGTTTTGGGCGAGTACGTGGGCTCCTACAATGAGCAGTTCTTC.

The chain carries TRBV5-1 and TRBJ2-7; D remains unclear. This CDR3 comprises 14 residues. CDR1 SGHRS and CDR2 YFSETQ come from the germline V gene. Between the trimmed V and J ends, which lost 3 bases and 2 bases, there was a span of 12 bases. The CDR3 region has the DNA TGCGCCAGCAGCTCAGGTGTCGGTCCCTACGAGCAGTACTTC. Amino acids: CASSSGVGPYEQYF.

The chain carries TRBV7-9 and TRBJ1-4, with D hard to call. The CDR3 consists of 16 residues. Germline V gene data show CDR1 as SEHNR and CDR2 as FQNEAQ (reference sequence). Trimming removed 2 bases at V and 5 bases at J, with 15 bases between. The CDR3 sequence: CASSLLDHARNEKLFF. The CDR3 region has the DNA TGTGCCAGCAGCTTATTAGATCACGCAAGAAATGAAAAACTGTTTTTT.

This clonotype was counted ten times or more. The V gene is TRBV3-1, the J gene TRBJ2-3; a possible D gene is TRBD2 (6 bases). V was clipped by 9 bases and J by 1 base, with 14 bases between them. CDR3 length equals 14 residues. Germline V gene lookup returns CDR1 LGHDT and CDR2 YNNKEL (reference sequence). The CDR3 sequence: CASGGGRRTDTQYF. CDR3 sequence (DNA): TGTGCCAGTGGAGGAGGGCGGCGCACAGATACGCAGTATTTT.

J is TRBJ2-5 and V is TRBV7-9, with 8 bases aligning to TRBD2. The CDR3 is 16 amino acids. Germline V gene sequence: CDR1 SEHNR, CDR2 FQNEAQ (reference sequence). V dropped 5 bases and J dropped 5; count of bases not matched to a gene: 13. CDR3 nucleotide sequence: TGTGCCAGCAGCATCCTCGTCGGGGGGGATCACGAGACCCAGTACTTC. It encodes CASSILVGGDHETQYF.

This clonotype occurred many times. The gene calls are TRBV7-6 and TRBJ2-1, with D possibly being TRBD1 or TRBD2 (7 bases each). V was trimmed by 5 bases and J by 3 bases, leaving 17 bases between them. CDR3 length equals 16 residues. Germline CDR1 and CDR2: SGHVS and FNYEAQ. The CDR3 protein is CASSPSTGDYYNEQFF. In DNA form, the CDR3 reads TGTGCCAGCAGCCCGAGCACAGGGGACTACTACAATGAGCAGTTCTTC. Combining the CDR3 with reference TRBV7-6 and TRBJ2-1 gives the whole variable domain GAGVSQSPRYKVTKRGQDVALRCDPISGHVSLYWYRQALGQGPEFLTYFNYEAQQDKSGLPNDRFSAERPEGSISTLTIQRTEQRDSAMYRCASSPSTGDYYNEQFFGPGTRLTVL.

The chain recombines TRBV10-3 with TRBJ2-7, with D possibly called TRBD1 or TRBD2 (5 bases each). Germline assignment: CDR1 ENHRY and CDR2 SYGVKD. With 4 bases removed from V and 5 bases from J, the gap between germline ends came to 9 bases. The CDR3 runs to 12 residues. The CDR3 nucleotides read TGTGCCATCAGTGCAGGGACCAACGAGCAGTACGTC. It encodes CAISAGTNEQYV.

The chain has TRBV6-5 and TRBJ2-7; TRBD1 aligns across 9 bases. The germline gives CDR1 MNHEY, CDR2 SVGAGI. The CDR3 loop spans 14 amino acids. With 6 bases clipped from V and 2 bases from J, the junction kept 5 bases outside the gene matches. In DNA form, the CDR3 reads TGTGCCAGCAGGCGGGACAGGGAGGCCTACGAGCAGTACGTC. It encodes CASRRDREAYEQYV.

The rearrangement joins TRBV12-3 or TRBV12-4 to TRBJ1-6; D is ambiguous. This CDR3 region has 14 residues. The V end lost 6 bases, the J end lost 6 bases, and 12 bases lay between the germline ends. The DNA of the CDR3 is TGTGCCAGCAGGCGCGGTAGGGCTAATTCACCCCTCCACTTT. As protein: CASRRGRANSPLHF.

This clonotype was found many times. The chain links TRBV19 to TRBJ2-3, with TRBD2 as a possible D gene (5 bases). CDR1 and CDR2 from the germline V gene are LNHDA and SQIVND (reference sequence). This CDR3 contains 13 residues. V was trimmed by 6 bases and J by 2 bases, leaving 9 bases between them. The CDR3, as DNA: TGTGCCAGTAGACGGGGAATCACAGATACGCAGTATTTT. Translation: CASRRGITDTQYF.

This clonotype was counted a few times. The gene calls are TRBV4-1 and TRBJ1-1, with 7 nucleotides matching TRBD1. CDR3 length: 14 amino acids. V shed 5 bases, J shed 5 bases, and the junction held 8 bases outside the gene matches. The germline V gene has CDR1 MGHRA and CDR2 YSYEKL. For the CDR3, the DNA is TGCGCCAGCAGCGTTCGACAGGGAGGGACTGAAGCTTTCTTT. It is translated as CASSVRQGGTEAFF.

This clonotype was seen only a few times. V is TRBV19 and J is TRBJ1-1, with a tentative D call TRBD1 (5 bases). This CDR3 is 14 amino acids long. With 5 bases removed from V and 0 bases from J, the gap between germline ends came to 10 bases. Germline lookup yields CDR1 LNHDA and CDR2 SQIVND (reference sequence). CDR3 sequence (DNA): TGTGCCAGTAGTCAGGGAGGAGTGAACACTGAAGCTTTCTTT. This codes for CASSQGGVNTEAFF.